This T cell receptor beta chain originates from a study of T cell repertoires in aging, cancer and after chemotherapy. Study-wide context: Donor ages fell into six groups from 30 or younger up to 70 or older. Healthy donor repertoires were recorded over several months to years and showed clear clonal overlap.

A mixed TRB-A/B primer pool amplified rearranged TRB by multiplex touch-down PCR. TCRdb itself ran the multiplex PCR reads through MiXCR, one entry per CDR3 protein. The table has about 12,000 distinct CDR3 sequences, 35% to 45% seen once; the top ten hold 6.6%. Whole-study findings and limits: In each cancer cohort, median generation probability increased across chemotherapy, suggesting thymic output rebounded. Age-matched healthy donors had significantly more diverse, less clonal blood TCR repertoires than untreated cancer patients.

Comments on this clonotype: Its antigen is not identified.

Peripheral blood genomic DNA, not sorted cells or RNA, was the template. This TCR was sampled from a human donor in good health. The donor label of this sample is uncertain. The sequenced sample was blood.

The CDR3 DNA is TGCGCCAGCAGTGAGCCAGCCGCAGATACGCAGTATTTT. Protein product: CASSEPAADTQYF. The chain employs TRBV10-1 and TRBJ2-3; unclear D gene. This CDR3 has 13 amino acids. Germline CDR1 WNHNN, CDR2 SYGVQD (reference sequence). Deletions cut 2 bases from V and 4 bases from J, with 7 bases between.